A selection of T cell receptor beta chains follows, all from one sample in a study of a mutant IDH1 vaccine in newly diagnosed glioma. Method: immunoSEQ multiplex PCR; TCRdb's copy keeps in-frame clones and lacks some. The sample comprises under 45,000 clones, 65% to 85% of which are singletons, and around 2.5% rests with the top ten. Their recognized antigens are unknown. This material consisted of PBMCs, taken from a glioma patient whose treatment included an IDH1 peptide vaccine. These receptors came from a woman aged 18-29 years with glioma. Some clones in this sample may be carry-over from other donors' samples. Each CDR3 is given with its conserved first and last residue. Each record gives: V gene, clone size, CDR3 protein. The size entry is marked missing in some rows and otherwise reads once, few, many or a size class.

TRBV10-2 | - | CATSDGTPSYEQYF
TRBV6-5 | - | CASSPRDNHYGYTF
TRBV29-1 | once | CSATTGPTGELFF
TRBV6-6 | - | CASSAGTITDTQYF
TRBV29-1 | - | CSVDSPGASYEQYF
TRBV6-1 | few | CASSGQGGYTF
TRBV4-3 | - | CASSQDGNVGGYTF
TRBV7-2 | - | CASSFTSGSLDTQYF
TRBV5-4 | - | CASPTGSYEQYF
TRBV6-1 | once | CASSEAGGGSYEQYF
TRBV15 | - | CATSRDRAVPTYGYTF
TRBV15 | - | CATSRVRGHYEQYF
TRBV25-1 | - | CASWWRSYTF
TRBV2 | - | CASSEAAPGVGNTIYF
TRBV19 | - | CASSRSSYEQYF
TRBV5-8 | - | CASSPRQLPYEQYF
TRBV29-1 | - | CSVVRENTEAFF
TRBV30 | few | CACMLLAVTEAFF
TRBV19 | - | CASSMGVGARHEQYF
TRBV7-3 | few | CASSRGGATGELFF
TRBV9 | - | CASSVGGGGNQPQHF
TRBV27 | - | CASSLGQGGYEQYF
TRBV6-4 | - | CASSKVAGEGETQYF
TRBV30 | few | CAWSRGTGSNQPQHF
TRBV27 | - | CASSLVKGRDEKLFF
TRBV27 | - | CASKDTGAWTEAFF
TRBV10-2 | - | CASRVTGSYEQYF
TRBV5-1 | - | CASSLEYAEEQFF